A single sample is the source of the 13 T cell receptor beta chains below, sequenced in a study of early T cells in non-severe SARS-CoV-2 infection. TCRdb re-derived calls from the 5' RACE reads in MiXCR, one entry per CDR3 protein. Here the sample spans approximately 46,000 distinct CDR3 sequences, around a tenth being singletons. Sequencing was carried out using whole blood. The receptors were sampled from an adult who was a healthcare worker with PCR-confirmed SARS-CoV-2 infection or an uninfected control (not recorded which).

The V gene is TRBV6-1, the J gene TRBJ1-6; the D gene is possibly TRBD1 (6 bases). The CDR3 runs 15 residues. Germline-derived CDR1 and CDR2 are MNHNS and SASEGT. CDR3 bases: TGTGTCACCCCAGGGGAACGATCCTATAATTCACCCCTCCACTTT. Its protein is CVTPGERSYNSPLHF.

This clonotype came up a few times. The rearrangement links TRBV9 to TRBJ2-5; the match to TRBD1 covers 8 bases. Per the germline V gene, CDR1 is SGDLS and CDR2 is YYNGEE. There are 16 residues in the CDR3. The J segment lost 1 base and the V segment lost 0 bases, leaving 5 bases of the junction unmatched. The CDR3, as DNA: TGTGCCAGCAGCGTAGGGGCAGGGGGCTCCCAAGAGACCCAGTACTTC. As protein: CASSVGAGGSQETQYF.

This clonotype was seen only a few times. J is TRBJ2-2 and V is TRBV9, with TRBD2 matching 9 bases. The CDR3 sequence is 16 residues long. Germline CDR1 and CDR2: SGDLS and YYNGEE. Trimming took 0 bases from V and 6 from J; bases not matched to a gene: 6. CDR3 bases: TGTGCCAGCAGCGTAGGACTAGCGGTGTATGCCGGGGAGCTGTTTTTT. It codes for CASSVGLAVYAGELFF. The full variable domain, in which reference TRBV9 and TRBJ2-2 provide the parts outside the CDR3, is DSGVTQTPKHLITATGQRVTLRCSPRSGDLSVYWYQQSLDQGLQFLIQYYNGEERAKGNILERFSAQQFPDLHSELNLSSLELGDSALYFCASSVGLAVYAGELFFGEGSRLTVL.

In its sample, this clonotype was seen many times. J is TRBJ2-2 and V is TRBV4-2, with 7 bases that match TRBD1. The V gene's germline CDR1 is LGHNA and CDR2 YNFKEQ. Trimming removed 7 bases from V and 2 bases from J; junction bases left unmatched: 4. The CDR3 extends over 14 amino acids. The CDR3 spells CASTRDRNTGELFF. In nucleotides, the CDR3 is TGTGCCAGCACCCGGGACAGAAACACCGGGGAGCTGTTTTTT.

In its sample, this clonotype was seen many times. V is TRBV7-3 and J is TRBJ2-5, with 8 positions matching TRBD2. V lost 5 bases to trimming and J lost 4 bases; unmatched junction nucleotides: 9. The germline gives CDR1 SGHTA, CDR2 FQGTGA. CDR3 length equals 15 residues. This CDR3 is CASSKGGSGTETQYF. Here the CDR3 DNA reads TGTGCCAGCAGCAAAGGGGGTAGCGGGACAGAGACCCAGTACTTC.

The chain joins TRBV19 to TRBJ2-1, with D perhaps matching TRBD1 (8 bases). CDR1 and CDR2 (germline): LNHDA, SQIVND (reference sequence). The CDR3 is 22 amino acids. With 7 bases removed from V and 0 bases from J, the gap between germline ends came to 34 bases. The CDR3 sequence: CASTLHYRTGSYLADSYNEQFF. In DNA form, the CDR3 reads TGTGCCAGTACCTTACACTACCGGACAGGGTCCTATCTAGCGGACTCCTACAATGAGCAGTTCTTC.

This clonotype was seen only a few times. This sequence joins TRBV24-1 and TRBJ2-1, with TRBD2 matching 7 bases. Germline lookup yields CDR1 KGHDR and CDR2 SFDVKD. V shed 2 bases, J shed 4 bases, and the junction held 4 bases outside the gene matches. This CDR3 is built from 15 residues. As DNA, the CDR3 is TGTGCCACCAGTGATTCAACTAGCGTATACAATGAGCAGTTCTTC. Its protein is CATSDSTSVYNEQFF.

This clonotype came up many times. The genes are TRBV19 and TRBJ2-2; D gene uncertain. The germline gives CDR1 LNHDA, CDR2 SQIVND (reference sequence). Trimming cost V 6 bases and J 8 bases, with 10 bases left between them. CDR3 length equals 12 residues. Written as DNA, the CDR3 is TGTGCCAGTAGACCCCGAAATGGGGAGCTGTTTTTT. This sequence encodes CASRPRNGELFF.

This clonotype has ten or more counts. Compared with germline, one end of the junction differs, possibly owing to a read error. CDR3: CASSSKRTGLNSGANVLIF. Written as DNA, the CDR3 is TGTGCCAGCAGTTCCAAGCGGACAGGCCTCAACTCTGGGGCCAACGTCCTGATTTTC. The J gene is TRBJ2-6, the V gene TRBV27, with 7 bases lining up with TRBD1. This CDR3 contains 19 residues. CDR1 is MNHEY and CDR2 is SMNVEV in the germline V gene (reference sequence).

This clonotype was counted only a few times. The gene calls are TRBV19 and TRBJ1-2; weak D call: TRBD1 (6 bases). The germline gives CDR1 LNHDA, CDR2 SQIVND (reference sequence). V was cut by 5 bases and J by 1 base, with 14 bases left in between. The length of the CDR3 is 15 residues. The CDR3 coding sequence is TGTGCCAGTAGTCTCAACCGACAGGTTAACTATGGCTACACCTTC. The encoded protein is CASSLNRQVNYGYTF.

V usage is TRBV6-2 or TRBV6-3 and J usage is TRBJ2-3, with D hard to call. The ends were cut back, 6 bases at V and 3 bases at J, with 19 bases in the middle. The CDR3 loop spans 16 amino acids. Per the germline V gene, CDR1 is MNHEY and CDR2 is SVGEGT. In DNA form, the CDR3 reads TGTGCCAGCAGACGGCTACCCCCCAGGTCGACAGATACGCAGTATTTT. Its protein is CASRRLPPRSTDTQYF.

The sample holds many counts of this clonotype. This chain links TRBV4-1 with TRBJ2-3; 8 bases map to TRBD1. V was clipped by 3 bases and J by 4 bases; unmatched bases: 6. Per the germline V gene, CDR1 is MGHRA and CDR2 is YSYEKL. The CDR3 is 15 residues long. For the CDR3, the DNA is TGCGCCAGCAGCCAGACAGGGGCTAGGTCAGATACGCAGTATTTT. Translation: CASSQTGARSDTQYF.

Only a few counts were recorded for this clonotype. This chain connects TRBV7-9 to TRBJ1-6, with D hard to call. Germline values: CDR1 SEHNR, CDR2 FQNEAQ (reference sequence). The ends were cut back, 1 base at V and 5 bases at J, with 6 bases in the middle. This CDR3 spans 14 amino acids. The CDR3 protein is CASSLGGDNSPLHF. Written as DNA, the CDR3 is TGTGCCAGCAGCTTAGGGGGTGATAATTCACCCCTCCACTTT.